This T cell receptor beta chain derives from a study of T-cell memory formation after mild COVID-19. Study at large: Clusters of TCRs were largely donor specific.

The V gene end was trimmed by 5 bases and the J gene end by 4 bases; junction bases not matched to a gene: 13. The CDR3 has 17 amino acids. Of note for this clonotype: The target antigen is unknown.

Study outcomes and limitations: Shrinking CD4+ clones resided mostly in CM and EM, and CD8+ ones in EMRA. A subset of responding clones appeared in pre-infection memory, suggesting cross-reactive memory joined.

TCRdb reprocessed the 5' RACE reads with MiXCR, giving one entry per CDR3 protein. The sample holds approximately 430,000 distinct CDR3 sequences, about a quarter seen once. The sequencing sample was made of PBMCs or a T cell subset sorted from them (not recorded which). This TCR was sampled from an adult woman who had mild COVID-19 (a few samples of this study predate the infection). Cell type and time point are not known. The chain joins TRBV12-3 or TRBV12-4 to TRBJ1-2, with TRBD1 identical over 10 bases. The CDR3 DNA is TGTGCCAGCAGTCCCGACAGGGGGCGCGATCTTACCTATGGCTACACCTTC. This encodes CASSPDRGRDLTYGYTF.